The rows below give T cell receptor beta chains drawn from one sample of a study of CD8+ T cells in alopecia areata. The table came from immunoSEQ multiplex PCR; TCRdb's copy has only in-frame clones and leaves some out. The table shows 120,000 or so clones, with approximately 59% occurring only once. The input for sequencing was CD8+ T cells sorted from blood, taken at week 4, from a patient treated with tofacitinib. Receptors originate from a human donor with alopecia areata. Each CDR3 is given with its conserved first and last residue. Each record gives: clone size, J gene, V gene, D gene, CDR3 protein, CDR3 DNA. D genes are given only for firm matches. Size values are once, few and many counts, or a class for expanded clones, and some rows have none.

few,TRBJ2-3,TRBV2,.,CASTTGRSTSTDTQYF,TGTGCCAGCACCACCGGGCGCTCTACTAGCACAGATACGCAGTATTTT
.,TRBJ1-1,TRBV30,.,CAWSVSGTEAFF,TGTGCCTGGAGTGTGTCAGGCACTGAAGCTTTCTTT
.,TRBJ1-1,TRBV30,.,CAWSEGFSEAFF,TGTGCCTGGAGCGAAGGGTTTTCTGAAGCTTTCTTT
.,TRBJ1-2,TRBV5-6,.,CASSLYRLDSWMGYTF,TGTGCCAGCAGCTTGTATCGTCTGGACAGCTGGATGGGCTACACCTTC
few,TRBJ1-6,TRBV12-5,TRBD1,CASGLIDRADHF,TGTGCTAGTGGTTTGATCGACAGGGCAGACCACTTT
.,TRBJ2-5,TRBV29-1,.,CSVDPREAEQETQYF,TGCAGCGTTGACCCCCGGGAAGCGGAACAAGAGACCCAGTACTTC
.,TRBJ2-7,TRBV7-9,.,CASSDTKIPQGYEQYF,TGTGCCAGCAGCGACACAAAAATTCCTCAGGGTTACGAGCAGTACTTC
.,TRBJ2-5,TRBV27,TRBD1,CASSPPGTGVETQYF,TGTGCCAGCAGCCCCCCCGGGACAGGGGTGGAGACCCAGTACTTC
.,TRBJ2-5,TRBV27,.,CASRSYQETQYF,TGTGCCAGCAGATCGTACCAAGAGACCCAGTACTTC
.,TRBJ1-2,TRBV15,TRBD1,CATRTTRDRGVYGYTF,TGTGCCACCAGAACTACTCGGGACAGGGGCGTCTATGGCTACACCTTC
.,TRBJ2-3,TRBV25-1,.,CASSGNTQYF,TGTGCCAGCAGTGGAAATACGCAGTATTTT
.,TRBJ1-5,TRBV9,.,CASSDGTANQPQHF,TGTGCCAGCAGCGACGGGACCGCCAATCAGCCCCAGCATTTT
few,TRBJ1-2,TRBV15,.,CATSPRTALVGGYTF,TGTGCCACCAGCCCTAGGACGGCGCTCGTTGGGGGCTACACCTTC
few,TRBJ1-2,TRBV7-9,TRBD1,CASSWRDRVGYGYTF,TGTGCCAGCAGCTGGCGGGACAGGGTTGGATATGGCTACACCTTC
.,TRBJ1-2,TRBV5-1,.,CASSPHGVGENYGYTF,TGCGCCAGCAGCCCTCACGGTGTGGGGGAGAACTATGGCTACACCTTC
.,TRBJ2-2,TRBV29-1,.,CSVEGVNTGELFF,TGCAGCGTTGAAGGGGTGAACACCGGGGAGCTGTTTTTT
.,TRBJ1-1,TRBV30,.,CAWIPGGLNTEAFF,TGTGCCTGGATCCCGGGGGGCCTTAACACTGAAGCTTTCTTT
.,TRBJ2-5,TRBV29-1,.,CSVEIPAREETQYF,TGCAGCGTTGAAATCCCGGCCAGAGAGGAGACCCAGTACTTC
.,TRBJ1-6,TRBV4-1,.,CASGLPGSPLHF,TGCGCCAGTGGACTTCCTGGGTCACCCCTCCACTTT
.,TRBJ1-1,TRBV5-6,.,CASEYLNTEAFF,TGTGCCAGCGAATATTTGAACACTGAAGCTTTCTTT
.,TRBJ1-5,TRBV1,.,CTSSQDLPDYSNQPQHF,TGCACCAGCAGCCAAGATCTTCCGGACTATAGCAATCAGCCCCAGCATTTT
.,TRBJ1-4,TRBV14,.,CASSQVPNEKLFF,TGTGCCAGCAGCCAGGTTCCTAATGAAAAACTGTTTTTT
.,TRBJ1-2,TRBV5-6,TRBD1,CASSPDRGRGYTF,TGTGCCAGCAGCCCCGACAGGGGGAGGGGCTACACCTTC
.,TRBJ1-6,TRBV30,.,CACHNPGQGYNSPLHF,TGTGCCTGCCACAATCCAGGGCAGGGGTATAATTCACCCCTCCACTTT
.,TRBJ2-4,TRBV29-1,.,CSVEGPSNQKNIQYF,TGCAGCGTTGAAGGACCGTCAAACCAAAAAAACATTCAGTACTTC
.,TRBJ2-5,TRBV9,.,CASSVGQRSETQYF,TGTGCCAGCAGCGTAGGGCAGCGCTCGGAGACCCAGTACTTC
.,TRBJ2-1,TRBV30,TRBD2,CAWSVMTGGYNEQFF,TGTGCCTGGAGTGTAATGACGGGGGGATACAATGAGCAGTTCTTC
.,TRBJ2-3,TRBV30,TRBD1,CASTAGTGGIPQYF,TGTGCCAGCACCGCCGGGACAGGGGGAATCCCGCAGTATTTT
.,TRBJ1-5,TRBV15,TRBD1,CATGQGPHQPQHF,TGTGCCACCGGACAGGGACCTCATCAGCCCCAGCATTTT
.,TRBJ1-4,TRBV2,.,CASSDDSDEKLFF,TGTGCCAGCAGCGATGACTCTGATGAAAAACTGTTTTTT
few,TRBJ2-5,TRBV7-7,TRBD2,CASSKTGTSVKETQYF,TGTGCTAGCAGCAAGACCGGGACTAGCGTCAAAGAGACCCAGTACTTC
.,TRBJ2-7,TRBV30,.,CAWSHLSYEQYF,TGTGCCTGGAGCCACCTCTCCTACGAGCAGTACTTC
few,TRBJ2-5,TRBV28,TRBD2,CASRSFSGAAWETQYF,TGTGCCAGCAGAAGTTTTAGCGGGGCCGCCTGGGAGACCCAGTACTTC
.,TRBJ1-5,TRBV5-1,.,CASSLAAGRNQPQHF,TGCGCCAGCAGCTTGGCCGCTGGGAGAAATCAGCCCCAGCATTTT
.,TRBJ1-2,TRBV27,.,CASSRADGYTF,TGTGCCAGCAGTCGGGCGGATGGCTACACCTTC
.,TRBJ1-2,TRBV19,.,CASRGTDHYGYTF,TGTGCCAGTAGAGGGACGGACCACTATGGCTACACCTTC
.,TRBJ1-1,TRBV13,.,CASSPSGRENTEAFF,TGTGCCAGCAGCCCCAGCGGACGCGAGAACACTGAAGCTTTCTTT
few,TRBJ1-1,TRBV29-1,.,CSVTGPEAFF,TGCAGCGTGACTGGACCTGAAGCTTTCTTT
.,TRBJ1-5,TRBV30,.,CAWSLFGNQPQHF,TGTGCCTGGAGTTTATTTGGGAATCAGCCCCAGCATTTT
few,TRBJ2-3,TRBV6-5,TRBD2,CASGTRVAGGYTQYF,TGTGCCAGCGGGACGCGGGTGGCGGGGGGGTATACGCAGTATTTT